The 11 T cell receptor beta chains below come from one sample, sequenced in a study of T-cell memory formation after mild COVID-19. TCRdb called the 5' RACE reads again in MiXCR, with one record for every CDR3 protein. Altogether fewer than 250,000 distinct CDR3 sequences are present, approximately 15% being singletons, with the ten largest covering approximately 2.1%. Sequencing was done on a sample of PBMCs or a T cell subset sorted from them (not recorded which). The source of these receptors is an adult woman who had mild COVID-19 (a few samples of this study predate the infection). Cell type and time point are not known.

The chain joins TRBV29-1 to TRBJ2-7; 9 nucleotides agree with TRBD1. CDR3 length: 13 amino acids. The V and J ends lost 7 bases and 1 base, in that order; junction bases with no gene match: 5. CDR1 is SQVTM, CDR2 ANQGSEA, per germline. CDR3 nucleotides: TGCAGCGCCTCCGACAGGGGGTCCTACGAGCAGTACTTC. Its protein is CSASDRGSYEQYF.

The gene calls are TRBV6-1 and TRBJ1-5; maybe TRBD1 (6 bases). CDR1 is MNHNS, CDR2 SASEGT, per germline. This CDR3 spans 14 amino acids. V lost 5 bases and J lost 5, with 13 bases in between. As DNA, the CDR3 is TGTGCCAGCAGTTCGGACAGCACGTATCAGCCCCAGCATTTT. Translation: CASSSDSTYQPQHF.

This clonotype showed up just a few times. The chain has TRBV2 and TRBJ1-2, with a possible D match to TRBD1 (5 bases). V was cut by 8 bases and J by 5 bases, with 15 bases left in between. CDR1 and CDR2 from the germline V gene are SNHLY and FYNNEI. The CDR3 sequence is 13 residues long. The chain's CDR3 is CASGDGQGYGYTF. The DNA for the CDR3 is TGTGCCAGCGGGGATGGACAAGGGTATGGCTACACCTTC.

This clonotype was recorded at least ten times. This chain links TRBV4-2 with TRBJ2-1; 16 bases match TRBD2. Germline CDR1 and CDR2: LGHNA and YNFKEQ. CDR3 length: 18 amino acids. J gave up 1 base and V 5 bases, and 5 bases lay outside the gene matches. For the CDR3, the DNA is TGTGCCAGCAGCTTCGGGACTAGCGGGGGGGGTTCCTACAATGAGCAGTTCTTC. This encodes CASSFGTSGGGSYNEQFF.

J is TRBJ2-3 and V is TRBV5-1; D may match TRBD1 or TRBD2 (5 bases each). The CDR3 loop spans 15 amino acids. The V and J ends lost 0 bases and 1 base respectively, with 9 bases between them. In germline, CDR1 is SGHRS, CDR2 YFSETQ. The CDR3 reads CASSLAGPGTDTQYF. CDR3 nucleotides: TGCGCCAGCAGCTTGGCGGGACCTGGCACAGATACGCAGTATTTT. The variable domain in full, with the rest retrieved from reference TRBV5-1 and TRBJ2-3, is KAGVTQTPRYLIKTRGQQVTLSCSPISGHRSVSWYQQTPGQGLQFLFEYFSETQRNKGNFPGRFSGRQFSNSRSEMNVSTLELGDSALYLCASSLAGPGTDTQYFGPGTRLTVL.

This clonotype was detected a few times. V usage is TRBV7-9 and J usage is TRBJ1-3; maybe TRBD1 (5 bases). CDR3 length: 15 residues. Germline CDR1 reads SEHNR; CDR2 reads FQNEAQ (reference sequence). V was clipped by 5 bases and J by 1 base, with 12 bases between them. This CDR3 is CASSRRGESGNTIYF. The DNA for the CDR3 is TGTGCCAGCAGCAGACGAGGGGAGTCTGGAAACACCATATATTTT.

This clonotype was seen a handful of times. This sequence joins TRBV12-3 or TRBV12-4 and TRBJ1-5; D is undetermined. CDR3 size: 13 residues. Trimming stripped 3 bases from V and 5 bases from J, with 8 bases between. The CDR3 region is CASSLRWDQPQHF. As DNA, the CDR3 is TGTGCCAGCAGTTTGCGCTGGGATCAGCCCCAGCATTTT.

This rearrangement joins TRBV2 to TRBJ1-5, with 7 bases matching TRBD1. V shed 0 bases, J shed 6 bases, and the junction held 2 bases outside the gene matches. The CDR3 loop spans 14 amino acids. Germline values: CDR1 SNHLY, CDR2 FYNNEI. CDR3 in DNA: TGTGCCAGCAGTGAAGCAGGGACAGCTCAGCCCCAGCATTTT. The encoded protein is CASSEAGTAQPQHF.

The chain joins TRBV10-3 to TRBJ2-3; 9 bases line up with TRBD2. CDR1 and CDR2 from the germline V gene are ENHRY and SYGVKD. This CDR3 contains 12 residues. Germline trimming cut 9 bases from V and 6 bases from J; bases unmatched to any gene: 4. CDR3 nucleotide sequence: TGTGCCATTAGCGGGAGCGCGGATACGCAGTATTTT. It specifies CAISGSADTQYF.

This clonotype was observed a few times. The chain carries TRBV24-1 and TRBJ2-3; 11 nucleotides match TRBD2. The ends lost 3 bases at V and 7 bases at J; junction bases unmatched: 23. Germline V gene data show CDR1 as KGHDR and CDR2 as SFDVKD. This CDR3 is built from 21 residues. CDR3 amino acids: CATSDTFRGGLAGGAGNTQYF. In DNA form, the CDR3 reads TGTGCCACCAGTGATACCTTCCGAGGGGGGCTAGCGGGAGGCGCGGGGAATACGCAGTATTTT.

The chain links TRBV7-2 to TRBJ2-3; no reliable D call. V was pared by 1 base and J by 5 bases, with 10 bases between. The CDR3 covers 14 residues. The germline CDR1 and CDR2 sequences are SGHTA and FQGNSA. As DNA, the CDR3 is TGTGCCAGCAGCTTAGGCGGAGATGAAGATACGCAGTATTTT. Its translation is CASSLGGDEDTQYF.